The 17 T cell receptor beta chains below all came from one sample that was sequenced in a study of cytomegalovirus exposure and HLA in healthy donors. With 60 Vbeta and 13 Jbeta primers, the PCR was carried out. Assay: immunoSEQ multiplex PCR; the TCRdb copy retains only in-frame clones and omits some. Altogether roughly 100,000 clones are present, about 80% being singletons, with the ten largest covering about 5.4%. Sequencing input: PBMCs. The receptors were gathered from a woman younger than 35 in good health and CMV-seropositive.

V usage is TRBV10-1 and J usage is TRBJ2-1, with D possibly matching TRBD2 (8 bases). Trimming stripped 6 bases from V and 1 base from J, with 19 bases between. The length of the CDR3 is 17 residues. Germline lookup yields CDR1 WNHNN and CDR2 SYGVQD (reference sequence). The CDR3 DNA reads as TGCGCCAGCAGCGGGGACAGACGCGGGGGGTCCTACAATGAGCAGTTCTTC. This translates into CASSGDRRGGSYNEQFF.

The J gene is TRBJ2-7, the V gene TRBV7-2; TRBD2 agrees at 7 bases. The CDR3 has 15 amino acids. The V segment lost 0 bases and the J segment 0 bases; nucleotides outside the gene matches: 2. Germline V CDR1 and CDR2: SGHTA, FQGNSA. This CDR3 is CASSLAGGNSYEQYF. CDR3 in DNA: TGTGCCAGCAGCTTAGCGGGGGGGAACTCCTACGAGCAGTACTTC.

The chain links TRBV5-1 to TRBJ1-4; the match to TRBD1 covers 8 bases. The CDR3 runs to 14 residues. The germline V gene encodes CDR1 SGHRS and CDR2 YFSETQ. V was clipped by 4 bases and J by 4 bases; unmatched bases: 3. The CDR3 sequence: CASSLGQVNEKLFF. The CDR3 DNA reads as TGCGCCAGCAGCCTGGGACAGGTTAATGAAAAACTGTTTTTT.

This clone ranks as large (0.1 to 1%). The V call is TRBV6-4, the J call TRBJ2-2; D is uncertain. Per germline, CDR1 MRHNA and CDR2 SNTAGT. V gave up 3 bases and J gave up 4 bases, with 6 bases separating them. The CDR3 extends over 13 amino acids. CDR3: CASSERSTGELFF. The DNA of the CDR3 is TGTGCCAGCAGTGAGAGGAGCACCGGGGAGCTGTTTTTT.

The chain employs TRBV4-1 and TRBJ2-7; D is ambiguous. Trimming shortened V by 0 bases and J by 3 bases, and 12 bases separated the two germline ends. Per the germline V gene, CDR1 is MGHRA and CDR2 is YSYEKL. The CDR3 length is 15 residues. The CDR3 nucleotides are TGCGCCAGCAGCCAAGATGATGCTTTACTCTACGAGCAGTACTTC. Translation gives CASSQDDALLYEQYF.

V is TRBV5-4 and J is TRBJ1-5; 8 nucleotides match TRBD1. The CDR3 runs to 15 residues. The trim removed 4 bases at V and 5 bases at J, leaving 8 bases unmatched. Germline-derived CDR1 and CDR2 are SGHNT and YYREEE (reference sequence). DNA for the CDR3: TGTGCCAGCAGCAAGTCCGGGACAGGAGATCAGCCCCAGCATTTT. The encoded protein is CASSKSGTGDQPQHF.

The CDR3 DNA sequence: TGTGCCAGCAGTTACTCTACAATGACAGGGCAGACTGAAGCTTTCTTT. Protein sequence: CASSYSTMTGQTEAFF. The J gene is TRBJ1-1, the V gene TRBV6-5, with 7 bases aligning to TRBD1. The V gene's germline CDR1 is MNHEY and CDR2 SVGAGI. After removal of 0 bases from V and 5 bases from J, the junction contained 9 bases not matched to a gene. The CDR3 has 16 amino acids.

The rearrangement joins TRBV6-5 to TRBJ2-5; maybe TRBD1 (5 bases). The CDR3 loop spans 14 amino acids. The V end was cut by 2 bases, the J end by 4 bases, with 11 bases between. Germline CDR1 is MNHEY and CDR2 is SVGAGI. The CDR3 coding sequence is TGTGCCAGCAGTTACGCGAGTCAGGGAGAGACCCAGTACTTC. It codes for CASSYASQGETQYF.

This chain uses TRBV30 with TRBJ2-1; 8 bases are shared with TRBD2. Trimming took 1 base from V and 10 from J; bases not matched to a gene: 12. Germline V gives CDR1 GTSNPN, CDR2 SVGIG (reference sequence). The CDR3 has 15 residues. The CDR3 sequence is CAWSASGTSVWEQFF. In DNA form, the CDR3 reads TGTGCCTGGAGTGCCTCCGGGACTAGTGTCTGGGAGCAGTTCTTC.

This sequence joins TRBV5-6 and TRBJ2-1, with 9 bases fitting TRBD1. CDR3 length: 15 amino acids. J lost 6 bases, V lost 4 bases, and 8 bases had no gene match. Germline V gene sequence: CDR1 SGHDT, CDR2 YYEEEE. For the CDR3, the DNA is TGTGCCAGCAGCCCCGGGACAGGGTTTTTCAATGAGCAGTTCTTC. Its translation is CASSPGTGFFNEQFF.

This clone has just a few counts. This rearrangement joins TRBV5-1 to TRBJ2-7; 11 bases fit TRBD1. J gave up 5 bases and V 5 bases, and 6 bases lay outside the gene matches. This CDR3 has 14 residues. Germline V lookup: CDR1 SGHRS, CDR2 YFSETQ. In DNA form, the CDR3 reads TGCGCCAGCAGGACTGGACAGGGGGCCGACGAGCAGTACTTC. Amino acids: CASRTGQGADEQYF.

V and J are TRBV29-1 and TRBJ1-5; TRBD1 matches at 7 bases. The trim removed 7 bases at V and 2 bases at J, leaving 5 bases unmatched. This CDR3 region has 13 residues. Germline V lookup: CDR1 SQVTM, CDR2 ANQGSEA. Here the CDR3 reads CSGSTGGNQPQHF. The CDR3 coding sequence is TGCAGCGGGAGTACAGGGGGCAATCAGCCCCAGCATTTT.

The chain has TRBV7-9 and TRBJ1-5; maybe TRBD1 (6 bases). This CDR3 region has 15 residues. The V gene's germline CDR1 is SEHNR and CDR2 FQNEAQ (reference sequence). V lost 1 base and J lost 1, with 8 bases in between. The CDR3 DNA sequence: TGTGCCAGCAGCTTAGGGCAGGGGAGCAATCAGCCCCAGCATTTT. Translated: CASSLGQGSNQPQHF.

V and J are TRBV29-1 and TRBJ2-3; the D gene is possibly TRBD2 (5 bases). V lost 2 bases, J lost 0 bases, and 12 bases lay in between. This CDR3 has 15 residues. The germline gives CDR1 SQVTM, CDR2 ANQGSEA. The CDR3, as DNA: TGCAGCGTTGAACAACTAGGAGCAAGCACAGATACGCAGTATTTT. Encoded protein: CSVEQLGASTDTQYF.

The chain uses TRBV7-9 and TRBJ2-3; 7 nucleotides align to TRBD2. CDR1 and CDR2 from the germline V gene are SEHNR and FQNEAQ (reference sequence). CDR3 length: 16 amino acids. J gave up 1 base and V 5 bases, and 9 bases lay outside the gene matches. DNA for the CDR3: TGTGCCAGCAGCCGGAGCGCTAGCGGAGGCACAGATACGCAGTATTTT. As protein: CASSRSASGGTDTQYF.

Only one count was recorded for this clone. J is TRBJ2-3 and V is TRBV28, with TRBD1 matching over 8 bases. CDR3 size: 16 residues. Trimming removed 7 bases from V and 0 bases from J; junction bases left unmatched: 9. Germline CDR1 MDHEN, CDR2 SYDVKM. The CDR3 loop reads CASNFRGRTSTDTQYF. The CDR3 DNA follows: TGTGCCAGCAACTTCAGGGGGCGGACTAGCACAGATACGCAGTATTTT.

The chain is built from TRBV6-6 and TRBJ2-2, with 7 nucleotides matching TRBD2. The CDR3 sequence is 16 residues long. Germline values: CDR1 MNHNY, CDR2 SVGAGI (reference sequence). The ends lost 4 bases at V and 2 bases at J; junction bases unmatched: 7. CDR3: CASSSHGGSNTGELFF. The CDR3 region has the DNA TGTGCCAGCAGTTCCCACGGCGGGAGTAACACCGGGGAGCTGTTTTTT.